What follows describes a single T cell receptor (beta chain). The sample originates from a study of T cell changes during pregnancy in multiple sclerosis. Profiled with immunoSEQ multiplex PCR; TCRdb holds only in-frame clones, not every one. The table includes about 44,000 clones, roughly 90% detected once. The CDR3 loop spans 17 amino acids. Trimming took 6 bases from V and 0 from J, leaving 21 bases between them. Germline V lookup: CDR1 LNHDA, CDR2 SQIVND (reference sequence). The sequences come from CD4+ T cells from peripheral blood mononuclear cells, collected in the third trimester of pregnancy. This TCR derives from a female donor with multiple sclerosis, enrolled in a pregnancy study. The rearrangement links TRBV19 to TRBJ2-7, with a possible D match to TRBD1 (5 bases). Written as DNA, the CDR3 is TGTGCCAGTAGCCTCGACAGAATTCAAACGAGCTCCTACGAGCAGTACTTC. Its protein is CASSLDRIQTSSYEQYF.